This T cell receptor beta chain derives from a study of cytomegalovirus exposure and HLA in healthy donors. Study-wide points: The authors listed approximately 150 TCR beta chains as cytomegalovirus-associated. While the bulk of TCR sequences proved rare, some public TCRs turned up in many donors.

The roughly 120-subject validation cohort, separate from the roughly 700-subject first cohort, included the donors. As concerns this clone: Its antigen remains unidentified.

The table came from immunoSEQ multiplex PCR; TCRdb's copy has only in-frame clones and leaves some out. The sample carries fewer than 250,000 clones, over 80% recorded once. This receptor was obtained from a woman in her twenties or thirties in good health and CMV-seropositive. Sequenced input: PBMCs.

The CDR3 region is CASSSHSPLNTEAFF. CDR3 coding DNA: TGTGCCAGCAGTTCCCACAGCCCTTTGAACACTGAAGCTTTCTTT. V usage is TRBV28 and J usage is TRBJ1-1; no firm D call. Trimming shortened V by 4 bases and J by 0 bases, and 12 bases separated the two germline ends. Germline V gene sequence: CDR1 MDHEN, CDR2 SYDVKM. CDR3 length: 15 amino acids.